The next 7 T cell receptor beta chains were all read from a single sample in a study of T cells in Graves' hyperthyroidism and ophthalmopathy. Regions amplified from RNA transcripts were the TCR beta CDR3 regions. HTBI primers were used for first-round RT-PCR of the TCR CDR3. TCRdb reprocessed the multiplex PCR reads via MiXCR and lists one record per CDR3 protein. The sample yields around 500,000 distinct CDR3 sequences, 13% to 15% seen once. Sequenced: blood. The receptor set was obtained from a woman between 18 and 30 years old with Graves' hyperthyroidism.

This clonotype was found many times. V is TRBV20-1 and J is TRBJ2-5; TRBD2 agrees at 8 bases. Per the germline V gene, CDR1 is DFQATT and CDR2 is SNEGSKA (reference sequence). J was trimmed by 2 bases and V by 2 bases; bases with no gene match: 7. This CDR3 comprises 15 residues. CDR3 DNA sequence: TGCAGTGCTAGACGGCTAGCGGGTGTTCAAGAGACCCAGTACTTC. Its protein is CSARRLAGVQETQYF.

This clonotype was counted many times. The rearrangement joins TRBV7-2 to TRBJ1-1, with D possibly being TRBD1 (5 bases). The CDR3 totals 16 residues. The germline V gene encodes CDR1 SGHTA and CDR2 FQGNSA. Trimming cost V 5 bases and J 0 bases, with 16 bases left between them. CDR3 protein: CASSLPFGGLNTEAFF. The CDR3 nucleotides are TGTGCCAGCAGCCTTCCGTTCGGGGGACTGAACACTGAAGCTTTCTTT.

The V gene is TRBV5-1, the J gene TRBJ2-5; 7 bases map to TRBD2. The CDR3 is made up of 15 amino acids. CDR1 and CDR2 from the germline V gene are SGHRS and YFSETQ. V trimming: 0 bases; J trimming: 5 bases; junction bases outside the gene matches: 7. The CDR3 sequence is CASSLGSGIGETQYF. CDR3 nucleotides: TGCGCCAGCAGCTTGGGGAGCGGGATTGGGGAGACCCAGTACTTC.

This clonotype showed up just a few times. V is TRBV4-1 and J is TRBJ2-1, with 7 positions matching TRBD2. Germline CDR1 MGHRA, CDR2 YSYEKL. V shed 0 bases, J shed 7 bases, and the junction held 9 bases outside the gene matches. CDR3 length: 16 amino acids. CDR3 sequence: CASSQEGGSLGNEQFF. In DNA form, the CDR3 reads TGCGCCAGCAGCCAAGAGGGCGGGAGCTTGGGAAATGAGCAGTTCTTC.

The rearrangement links TRBV6-1 to TRBJ2-7; a weak D match, TRBD1 (6 bases). Germline-derived CDR1 and CDR2 are MNHNS and SASEGT. The V end was cut by 4 bases, the J end by 3 bases, with 13 bases between. This CDR3 comprises 14 residues. CDR3: CASSVRMDSYEQYF. The DNA of the CDR3 is TGTGCCAGCAGTGTACGTATGGACAGCTACGAGCAGTACTTC.

The chain recombines TRBV29-1 with TRBJ2-7; D unclear. CDR3 size: 12 residues. Germline CDR1 reads SQVTM; CDR2 reads ANQGSEA. Trimming shortened V by 1 base and J by 2 bases, and 6 bases separated the two germline ends. CDR3: CSVEVEAYEQYF. The CDR3 bases are TGCAGCGTTGAAGTCGAGGCCTACGAGCAGTACTTC.

This clonotype has a handful of counts. V usage is TRBV5-1 and J usage is TRBJ1-2, with 10 positions matching TRBD1. This CDR3 is 14 amino acids long. Germline V gives CDR1 SGHRS, CDR2 YFSETQ. After removal of 9 bases from V and 1 base from J, the junction contained 6 bases not matched to a gene. The CDR3 DNA is TGCGCCACAGGGACAGGGGAACTTAACTATGGCTACACCTTC. Translated, it gives CATGTGELNYGYTF.